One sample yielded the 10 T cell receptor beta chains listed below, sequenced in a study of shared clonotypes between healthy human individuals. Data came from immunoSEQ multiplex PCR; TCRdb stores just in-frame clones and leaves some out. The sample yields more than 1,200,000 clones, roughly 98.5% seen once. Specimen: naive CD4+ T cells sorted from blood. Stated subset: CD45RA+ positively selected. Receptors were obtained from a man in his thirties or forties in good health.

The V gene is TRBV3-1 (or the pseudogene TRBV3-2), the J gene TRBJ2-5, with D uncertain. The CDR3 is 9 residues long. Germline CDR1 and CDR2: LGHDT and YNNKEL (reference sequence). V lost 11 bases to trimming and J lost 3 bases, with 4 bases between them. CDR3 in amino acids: CAGKETQYF. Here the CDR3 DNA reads TGTGCCGGAAAAGAGACCCAGTACTTC.

CDR3 protein: CASRETGPFMNTEAFF. The DNA of the CDR3 is TGTGCCAGCAGAGAAACAGGGCCCTTCATGAACACTGAAGCTTTCTTT. The J gene is TRBJ1-1, the V gene TRBV6-1; a weak D match, TRBD1 (6 bases). Looked up from germline, CDR1 is MNHNS and CDR2 is SASEGT. The CDR3 length is 16 residues. V lost 6 bases and J 0 bases, leaving 17 bases between the germline ends.

CDR3 protein: CASSPPSTYEQYF. The CDR3 nucleotides are TGTGCCAGCAGCCCGCCTAGCACCTACGAGCAGTACTTC. The gene calls are TRBV7-2 and TRBJ2-7; TRBD2 might be the D (5 bases). The CDR3 consists of 13 residues. Trimming took 5 bases from V and 2 from J, leaving 10 bases between them. The germline gives CDR1 SGHTA, CDR2 FQGNSA.

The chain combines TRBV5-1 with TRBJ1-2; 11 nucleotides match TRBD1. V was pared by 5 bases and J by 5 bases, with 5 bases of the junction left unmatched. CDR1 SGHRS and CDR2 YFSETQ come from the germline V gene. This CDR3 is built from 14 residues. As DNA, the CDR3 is TGCGCCAGCAGTTCCGGGACAGGGGGATATGGCTACACCTTC. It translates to CASSSGTGGYGYTF.

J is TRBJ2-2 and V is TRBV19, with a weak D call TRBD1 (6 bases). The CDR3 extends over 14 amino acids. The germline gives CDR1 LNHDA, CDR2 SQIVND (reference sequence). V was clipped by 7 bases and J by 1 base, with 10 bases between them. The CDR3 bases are TGTGCCAGTAACACACAGGGGAACACCGGGGAGCTGTTTTTT. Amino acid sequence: CASNTQGNTGELFF.

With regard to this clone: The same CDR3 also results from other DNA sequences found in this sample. CDR3 nucleotides: TGCAGCGTTGGGGGAGTCTCCTACGAGCAGTACTTC. Residues: CSVGGVSYEQYF. The chain carries TRBV29-1 and TRBJ2-7; tentative D call: TRBD2 (5 bases). Trimming cost V 4 bases and J 0 bases, with 7 bases left between them. The CDR3 sequence is 12 residues long. Germline V lookup: CDR1 SQVTM, CDR2 ANQGSEA.

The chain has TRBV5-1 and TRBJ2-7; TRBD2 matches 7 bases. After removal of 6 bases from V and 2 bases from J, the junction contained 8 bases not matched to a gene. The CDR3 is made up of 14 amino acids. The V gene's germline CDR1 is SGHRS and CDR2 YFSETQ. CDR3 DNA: TGCGCCAGCACCGGGGGGACGGGGACCTACGAGCAGTACTTC. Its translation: CASTGGTGTYEQYF. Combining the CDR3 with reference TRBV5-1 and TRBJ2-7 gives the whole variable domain KAGVTQTPRYLIKTRGQQVTLSCSPISGHRSVSWYQQTPGQGLQFLFEYFSETQRNKGNFPGRFSGRQFSNSRSEMNVSTLELGDSALYLCASTGGTGTYEQYFGPGTRLTVT.

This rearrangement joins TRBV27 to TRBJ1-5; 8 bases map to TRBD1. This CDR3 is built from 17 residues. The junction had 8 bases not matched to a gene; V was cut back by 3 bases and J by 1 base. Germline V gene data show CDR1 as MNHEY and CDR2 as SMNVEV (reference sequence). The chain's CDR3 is CASSFSPGGTSNQPQHF. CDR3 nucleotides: TGTGCCAGCAGTTTTTCTCCAGGGGGCACGAGCAATCAGCCCCAGCATTTT.

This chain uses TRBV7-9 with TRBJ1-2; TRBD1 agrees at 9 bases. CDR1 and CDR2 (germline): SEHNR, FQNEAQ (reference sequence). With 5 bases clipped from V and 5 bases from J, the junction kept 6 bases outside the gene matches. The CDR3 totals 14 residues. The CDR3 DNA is TGTGCCAGCAGCACCTGGGACAGGGAATATGGCTACACCTTC. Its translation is CASSTWDREYGYTF.

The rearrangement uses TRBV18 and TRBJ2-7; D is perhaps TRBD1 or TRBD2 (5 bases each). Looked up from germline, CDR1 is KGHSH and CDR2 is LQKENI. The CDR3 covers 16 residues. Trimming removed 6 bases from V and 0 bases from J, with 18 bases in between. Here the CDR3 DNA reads TGTGCCAGCTCTTCACTTCCGGGACCCCTCTCCTACGAGCAGTACTTC. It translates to CASSSLPGPLSYEQYF.